This T cell receptor (beta chain) was profiled in a study of OX40 agonist ivuxolimab in advanced cancers. Study-wide context: Patients received the agonistic anti-OX40 (CD134) antibody ivuxolimab.

Sequencing was performed with immunoSEQ multiplex PCR; in TCRdb, only in-frame clones are kept and a portion is missing. Of approximately 70,000 clones listed, about four fifths were seen once; the top ten hold under 1.2%. Trimming cost V 2 bases and J 3 bases, with 8 bases left between them. This CDR3 is built from 14 residues. The V gene's germline CDR1 is SGHNT and CDR2 YYREEE (reference sequence). V and J are TRBV5-4 and TRBJ2-2, with D possibly being TRBD2 (5 bases). The receptor comes from an adult with an advanced solid tumor such as melanoma, head and neck, liver or kidney cancer. The starting material was CD4+ or CD8+ T cells sorted from blood, obtained in a trial of the OX40 agonist ivuxolimab. CDR3 amino acids: CASSLTRDTGELFF. The DNA for the CDR3 is TGTGCCAGCAGCTTAACGAGGGACACCGGGGAGCTGTTTTTT.